These T cell receptor beta chains were read from a single sample in a study of CD8 T cells in acute hepatitis C reinfection. Sequencing used immunoSEQ multiplex PCR; TCRdb keeps in-frame clones, though not all of them. The repertoire holds about 38,000 clones, with 70% to 90% as singletons. The specimen was naive CD8+ T cells from PBMCs. These receptors all come from a woman aged 18-29 years who spontaneously cleared hepatitis C infection. CDR3s include the opening cysteine and the closing phenylalanine or tryptophan. D genes are given only for firm matches. Clone size is stated in some rows and not others, as once, few, many or a class when expanded.

V gene: TRBV14; J gene: TRBJ1-1; clone size: few; D gene: -; CDR3 protein: CASSQGPTAFF; CDR3 DNA: TGTGCCAGCAGCCAAGGGCCAACGGCTTTCTTT
V gene: TRBV29-1; J gene: TRBJ1-2; clone size: once; D gene: TRBD1; CDR3 protein: CSVVYVGQGIYGYTF; CDR3 DNA: TGCAGCGTAGTTTATGTGGGACAGGGGATCTATGGCTACACCTTC
V gene: TRBV12-5; J gene: TRBJ2-1; clone size: -; D gene: TRBD2; CDR3 protein: CASGIGTSGSNEQFF; CDR3 DNA: TGTGCTAGTGGTATAGGGACTAGCGGGAGCAATGAGCAGTTCTTC
V gene: TRBV4-1; J gene: TRBJ2-7; clone size: -; D gene: -; CDR3 protein: CASSQVSSGDEQYF; CDR3 DNA: TGCGCCAGCAGCCAAGTCTCCTCAGGGGACGAGCAGTACTTC
V gene: TRBV9; J gene: TRBJ2-3; clone size: -; D gene: TRBD2; CDR3 protein: CASSASLGLAGVVDTQYF; CDR3 DNA: TGTGCCAGCAGCGCCTCCCTGGGACTAGCGGGAGTAGTGGATACGCAGTATTTT
V gene: TRBV4-1; J gene: TRBJ2-7; clone size: once; D gene: TRBD2; CDR3 protein: CASSPGTTTDEQYF; CDR3 DNA: TGCGCCAGCAGCCCCGGGACTACTACCGACGAGCAGTACTTC
V gene: TRBV27; J gene: TRBJ2-3; clone size: -; D gene: -; CDR3 protein: CASSPESGTSTDTQYF; CDR3 DNA: TGTGCCAGCAGTCCGGAATCCGGGACTAGCACAGATACGCAGTATTTT
V gene: TRBV5-8; J gene: TRBJ2-1; clone size: -; D gene: -; CDR3 protein: CASSWGAGVYNEQFF; CDR3 DNA: TGTGCCAGCAGCTGGGGGGCGGGAGTCTACAATGAGCAGTTCTTC
V gene: TRBV5-1; J gene: TRBJ2-1; clone size: -; D gene: TRBD2; CDR3 protein: CASMWGLADNEQFF; CDR3 DNA: TGCGCCAGCATGTGGGGCCTAGCGGACAATGAGCAGTTCTTC
V gene: TRBV6-5; J gene: TRBJ2-1; clone size: -; D gene: -; CDR3 protein: CASSYSTVGTNEQFF; CDR3 DNA: TGTGCCAGCAGTTACTCGACTGTGGGAACGAATGAGCAGTTCTTC
V gene: TRBV10-3; J gene: TRBJ2-5; clone size: -; D gene: TRBD2; CDR3 protein: CAISDSSGGTQYF; CDR3 DNA: TGTGCCATCAGTGACTCCTCGGGGGGGACCCAGTACTTC
V gene: TRBV7-2; J gene: TRBJ2-7; clone size: -; D gene: -; CDR3 protein: CASSLYPPYEQYF; CDR3 DNA: TGTGCCAGCAGTCTATACCCTCCGTACGAGCAGTACTTC
V gene: TRBV18; J gene: TRBJ1-5; clone size: -; D gene: TRBD1; CDR3 protein: CASSPYKQGEDNQPQHF; CDR3 DNA: TGTGCCAGCTCACCATACAAACAGGGGGAGGACAATCAGCCCCAGCATTTT
V gene: TRBV27; J gene: TRBJ2-2; clone size: -; D gene: TRBD2; CDR3 protein: CASINSGTGELFF; CDR3 DNA: TGTGCCAGCATTAATAGCGGGACCGGGGAGCTGTTTTTT
V gene: TRBV19; J gene: TRBJ2-5; clone size: -; D gene: -; CDR3 protein: CASSISLGRETQYF; CDR3 DNA: TGTGCCAGTAGTATCTCACTAGGGAGAGAGACCCAGTACTTC
V gene: TRBV5-1; J gene: TRBJ2-7; clone size: once; D gene: -; CDR3 protein: CASSGTYEQYF; CDR3 DNA: TGCGCCAGCAGCGGAACATACGAGCAGTACTTC
V gene: TRBV7-9; J gene: TRBJ2-7; clone size: -; D gene: -; CDR3 protein: CASSRVLYSSYEQYF; CDR3 DNA: TGTGCCAGCAGCCGAGTATTGTACTCTTCCTACGAGCAGTACTTC
V gene: TRBV7-9; J gene: TRBJ2-7; clone size: -; D gene: -; CDR3 protein: CASSPTGRSGEQYF; CDR3 DNA: TGTGCCAGCAGCCCGACAGGGAGGTCGGGCGAGCAGTACTTC
V gene: TRBV4-1; J gene: TRBJ2-1; clone size: -; D gene: -; CDR3 protein: CASSPGTDSSYNEQFF; CDR3 DNA: TGCGCCAGCAGCCCTGGGACTGACAGCTCCTACAATGAGCAGTTCTTC
V gene: TRBV11-1; J gene: TRBJ1-2; clone size: few; D gene: -; CDR3 protein: CASSETGTAVEGYTF; CDR3 DNA: TGTGCCAGCAGCGAAACCGGGACGGCGGTGGAGGGCTACACCTTC
V gene: TRBV9; J gene: TRBJ1-2; clone size: -; D gene: -; CDR3 protein: CASSVEDNLTYGYTF; CDR3 DNA: TGTGCCAGCAGCGTAGAGGACAACCTTACCTATGGCTACACCTTC
V gene: TRBV11-3; J gene: TRBJ1-1; clone size: -; D gene: -; CDR3 protein: CASSLRGSNTEAFF; CDR3 DNA: TGTGCCAGCAGCTTGAGGGGATCGAACACTGAAGCTTTCTTT
V gene: TRBV7-8; J gene: TRBJ1-1; clone size: -; D gene: -; CDR3 protein: CASSLGPGRGGTEAFF; CDR3 DNA: TGTGCCAGCAGCTTAGGACCAGGCCGCGGGGGCACTGAAGCTTTCTTT
V gene: TRBV9; J gene: TRBJ1-1; clone size: -; D gene: TRBD1; CDR3 protein: CASSARTSNRDRVVTEAFF; CDR3 DNA: TGTGCCAGCAGCGCGCGAACCTCAAACCGGGACAGGGTGGTCACTGAAGCTTTCTTT
V gene: TRBV11-3; J gene: TRBJ2-2; clone size: -; D gene: -; CDR3 protein: CASSLDFRDGELFF; CDR3 DNA: TGTGCCAGCAGCTTAGATTTTAGGGACGGGGAGCTGTTTTTT
V gene: TRBV7-6; J gene: TRBJ2-3; clone size: once; D gene: -; CDR3 protein: CASSPSPTPVHTQYF; CDR3 DNA: TGTGCCAGCAGCCCATCCCCGACACCTGTACATACGCAGTATTTT
V gene: TRBV13; J gene: TRBJ2-5; clone size: -; D gene: -; CDR3 protein: CASSASQLGETQYF; CDR3 DNA: TGTGCCAGCAGCGCTAGTCAATTAGGGGAGACCCAGTACTTC
V gene: TRBV19; J gene: TRBJ1-2; clone size: -; D gene: -; CDR3 protein: CASSLEESYGYTF; CDR3 DNA: TGTGCCAGTAGCCTTGAGGAGTCCTATGGCTACACCTTC
V gene: TRBV7-6; J gene: TRBJ2-3; clone size: -; D gene: TRBD2; CDR3 protein: CASSPNLAGSTDTQYF; CDR3 DNA: TGTGCCAGCAGCCCCAACCTAGCGGGTAGCACAGATACGCAGTATTTT
V gene: TRBV7-2; J gene: TRBJ2-7; clone size: -; D gene: TRBD2; CDR3 protein: CASSLGLASYEQYF; CDR3 DNA: TGTGCCAGCAGCTTAGGACTAGCGTCCTACGAGCAGTACTTC
V gene: TRBV12-5; J gene: TRBJ2-1; clone size: -; D gene: -; CDR3 protein: CASAPLLGEGVAYNEQFF; CDR3 DNA: TGTGCTAGTGCCCCACTCCTGGGAGAGGGCGTGGCCTACAATGAGCAGTTCTTC
V gene: TRBV19; J gene: TRBJ2-5; clone size: -; D gene: -; CDR3 protein: CASSIRRWETQYF; CDR3 DNA: TGTGCCAGTAGTATTCGGAGATGGGAGACCCAGTACTTC
V gene: TRBV7-9; J gene: TRBJ2-5; clone size: -; D gene: TRBD1; CDR3 protein: CASSLVTGRETQYF; CDR3 DNA: TGTGCCAGCAGCTTGGTGACAGGGCGAGAGACCCAGTACTTC
V gene: TRBV6-5; J gene: TRBJ2-2; clone size: -; D gene: -; CDR3 protein: CASSYSNQVSGELFF; CDR3 DNA: TGTGCCAGCAGTTACTCGAACCAGGTCTCCGGGGAGCTGTTTTTT
V gene: TRBV7-9; J gene: TRBJ2-1; clone size: -; D gene: TRBD2; CDR3 protein: CASSLGTSLNEQFF; CDR3 DNA: TGTGCCAGCAGCTTAGGGACTAGTCTCAATGAGCAGTTCTTC
V gene: TRBV10-1; J gene: TRBJ2-1; clone size: -; D gene: TRBD2; CDR3 protein: CASSEEVLAGGPGEQFF; CDR3 DNA: TGCGCCAGCAGTGAGGAGGTGCTGGCGGGAGGGCCTGGTGAGCAGTTCTTC
V gene: TRBV7-9; J gene: TRBJ2-2; clone size: -; D gene: -; CDR3 protein: CASSPSTAGELFF; CDR3 DNA: TGTGCCAGCAGCCCGAGCACTGCGGGGGAGCTGTTTTTT
V gene: TRBV27; J gene: TRBJ2-1; clone size: -; D gene: -; CDR3 protein: CASSLRGSHEQFF; CDR3 DNA: TGTGCCAGCAGTTTACGGGGGTCACATGAGCAGTTCTTC
V gene: TRBV29-1; J gene: TRBJ2-1; clone size: -; D gene: TRBD2; CDR3 protein: CSVQLSGNSYNEQFF; CDR3 DNA: TGCAGCGTTCAACTTAGCGGGAACTCCTACAATGAGCAGTTCTTC
V gene: TRBV27; J gene: TRBJ1-1; clone size: -; D gene: -; CDR3 protein: CASNTGFLTNTEAFF; CDR3 DNA: TGTGCCAGCAACACAGGGTTCTTAACGAACACTGAAGCTTTCTTT
V gene: TRBV4-1; J gene: TRBJ2-1; clone size: -; D gene: -; CDR3 protein: CASSQGRGAYNEQFF; CDR3 DNA: TGCGCCAGCAGCCAAGGAAGGGGAGCTTACAATGAGCAGTTCTTC
V gene: TRBV27; J gene: TRBJ2-1; clone size: -; D gene: -; CDR3 protein: CASSLLGLVDEQFF; CDR3 DNA: TGTGCCAGCAGTTTATTGGGTCTAGTCGATGAGCAGTTCTTC
V gene: TRBV21-1; J gene: TRBJ2-1; clone size: -; D gene: -; CDR3 protein: CASGGDVPSGEQFF; CDR3 DNA: TGTGCCAGCGGTGGGGACGTCCCCTCGGGTGAGCAGTTCTTC
V gene: TRBV19; J gene: TRBJ2-7; clone size: -; D gene: -; CDR3 protein: CATSASATYEQYF; CDR3 DNA: TGTGCCACCTCCGCTAGCGCAACCTACGAGCAGTACTTC
V gene: TRBV7-9; J gene: TRBJ2-1; clone size: -; D gene: TRBD2; CDR3 protein: CASSKLAGGGGEQFF; CDR3 DNA: TGTGCCAGCAGCAAGCTAGCGGGAGGCGGGGGGGAGCAGTTCTTC
V gene: TRBV2; J gene: TRBJ2-2; clone size: -; D gene: -; CDR3 protein: CAGRRNTGELFF; CDR3 DNA: TGTGCCGGGAGAAGGAACACCGGGGAGCTGTTTTTT
V gene: TRBV7-8; J gene: TRBJ2-2; clone size: -; D gene: TRBD2; CDR3 protein: CASSGSGFWTGELFF; CDR3 DNA: TGTGCCAGCAGCGGTAGCGGGTTTTGGACCGGGGAGCTGTTTTTT
V gene: TRBV27; J gene: TRBJ2-7; clone size: -; D gene: -; CDR3 protein: CATLDSFGGEQYF; CDR3 DNA: TGTGCCACCCTCGACTCGTTCGGGGGTGAGCAGTACTTC
V gene: TRBV29-1; J gene: TRBJ2-2; clone size: -; D gene: TRBD1; CDR3 protein: CSALSRTGGYSTGELFF; CDR3 DNA: TGCAGCGCCCTGAGTCGGACAGGGGGTTATTCGACCGGGGAGCTGTTTTTT
V gene: TRBV6-1; J gene: TRBJ2-1; clone size: -; D gene: -; CDR3 protein: CASRSTVHEQFF; CDR3 DNA: TGTGCCAGCAGATCTACAGTCCATGAGCAGTTCTTC
V gene: TRBV5-6; J gene: TRBJ2-5; clone size: -; D gene: -; CDR3 protein: CASSHPTGQETQYF; CDR3 DNA: TGTGCCAGCAGCCACCCGACAGGACAAGAGACCCAGTACTTC
V gene: TRBV21-1; J gene: TRBJ2-3; clone size: -; D gene: -; CDR3 protein: CASSKGCSGEASTDTQYF; CDR3 DNA: TGTGCCAGCAGCAAGGGATGTAGCGGAGAGGCTAGCACAGATACGCAGTATTTT
V gene: TRBV10-3; J gene: TRBJ1-4; clone size: few; D gene: -; CDR3 protein: CAISESGGEGEKLFF; CDR3 DNA: TGTGCCATCAGTGAGTCCGGGGGAGAAGGGGAAAAACTGTTTTTT
V gene: TRBV27; J gene: TRBJ1-1; clone size: -; D gene: TRBD1; CDR3 protein: CASGVQGVYTEAFF; CDR3 DNA: TGTGCCAGCGGGGTACAGGGGGTGTACACTGAAGCTTTCTTT
V gene: TRBV7-8; J gene: TRBJ2-1; clone size: -; D gene: -; CDR3 protein: CASSLAYRNEQFF; CDR3 DNA: TGTGCCAGCAGCTTAGCTTACCGTAATGAGCAGTTCTTC